Below are 27 T cell receptor beta chains sequenced from a single sample in a study of blood T cell repertoires in COVID-19. The table came from immunoSEQ multiplex PCR; TCRdb's copy has only in-frame clones and leaves some out. The sample records about 130,000 clones, less than 90% being singletons. Sequenced sample: peripheral blood. The receptors stem from a woman older than 75 with acute or convalescent COVID-19.

This chain uses TRBV28 with TRBJ2-2; no clear D. This CDR3 spans 13 amino acids. CDR1 and CDR2 from the germline V gene are MDHEN and SYDVKM. V was shortened by 1 base and J by 8 bases, with 8 bases between the two germline ends. CDR3 sequence: CASSLFDGGELFF. The CDR3 DNA reads as TGTGCCAGCAGTTTATTCGACGGGGGGGAGCTGTTTTTT.

The chain joins TRBV6-5 to TRBJ1-2; 10 bases agree with TRBD1. V was clipped by 6 bases and J by 3 bases; unmatched bases: 4. Germline V gene sequence: CDR1 MNHEY, CDR2 SVGAGI. This CDR3 contains 14 residues. The CDR3 region has the DNA TGTGCCAGCAGCCTAGGGACAGGGGACTATGGCTACACCTTC. Its translation: CASSLGTGDYGYTF.

The chain uses TRBV24-1 and TRBJ1-5; D is unclear. This CDR3 contains 13 residues. V lost 9 bases and J 3 bases, leaving 11 bases between the germline ends. Germline V lookup: CDR1 KGHDR, CDR2 SFDVKD. CDR3 sequence (DNA): TGTGCCACCGCAGCGGAAACCAATCAGCCCCAGCATTTT. It is translated as CATAAETNQPQHF.

The chain has TRBV7-8 and TRBJ2-3; the D gene is possibly TRBD2 (6 bases). This CDR3 contains 15 residues. Germline V gene data show CDR1 as SGHVS and CDR2 as FQNEAQ. Trimming stripped 7 bases from V and 8 bases from J, with 22 bases between. The DNA for the CDR3 is TGTGCCAGCACCCCCTGGGGGGAAGCGGCCGTTACGCAGTATTTT. Its translation is CASTPWGEAAVTQYF.

J is TRBJ1-6 and V is TRBV28, with D perhaps TRBD1 (5 bases). The CDR3 consists of 16 residues. Germline CDR1 MDHEN, CDR2 SYDVKM. Trimming stripped 7 bases from V and 10 bases from J, with 23 bases between. As DNA, the CDR3 is TGTGCCAGCATTAAGGTTCAGGGATGGAGTGGATCACCCCTCCACTTT. Amino acid sequence: CASIKVQGWSGSPLHF.

The chain uses TRBV2 and TRBJ1-2, with D hard to call. The germline gives CDR1 SNHLY, CDR2 FYNNEI. V shed 3 bases and J shed 0 bases, with 14 bases lying between them. The CDR3 sequence is 16 residues long. For the CDR3, the DNA is TGTGCCAGCAGTGAGTATTCACTCGCGGCTAACTATGGCTACACCTTC. It yields the protein CASSEYSLAANYGYTF.

The chain recombines TRBV7-3 with TRBJ2-3; TRBD1 aligns across 9 bases. The CDR3 is 16 amino acids. The V gene's germline CDR1 is SGHTA and CDR2 FQGTGA. V lost 6 bases and J lost 1; bases outside the gene matches: 8. The DNA of the CDR3 is TGTGCCAGCAGACCCTACGGGGACAGGGGCACAGATACGCAGTATTTT. This encodes CASRPYGDRGTDTQYF.

The chain combines TRBV6-5 with TRBJ1-4, with 7 bases identical to TRBD1. Germline trimming cut 4 bases from V and 4 bases from J; bases unmatched to any gene: 3. The CDR3 has 14 residues. The germline V gene has CDR1 MNHEY and CDR2 SVGAGI. The CDR3 DNA sequence: TGTGCCAGCAGTTGGGACAGCGGTAATGAAAAACTGTTTTTT. This translates into CASSWDSGNEKLFF.

The chain joins TRBV11-2 to TRBJ2-7; D is perhaps TRBD1 (5 bases). CDR1 SGHAT and CDR2 FQNNGV come from the germline V gene. The CDR3 runs to 14 residues. The V gene lost 7 bases and the J gene lost 1 base, with 14 bases spanning the gap. Written as DNA, the CDR3 is TGTGCCAGCACCCTAGGGGTCGGTTCCTACGAGCAGTACTTC. Translation gives CASTLGVGSYEQYF.

The J gene is TRBJ1-2, the V gene TRBV9; D is uncertain. The CDR3 is 13 amino acids. The V end lost 5 bases, the J end lost 4 bases, and 12 bases lay between the germline ends. Germline assignment: CDR1 SGDLS and CDR2 YYNGEE. The CDR3 sequence is CASSPGVAYGYTF. The CDR3, as DNA: TGTGCCAGCAGTCCCGGGGTGGCCTATGGCTACACCTTC.

V gene TRBV7-6 combines with J gene TRBJ2-2, with 11 bases matching TRBD2. The CDR3 totals 16 residues. V shed 4 bases and J 4 bases; nucleotides not matched to a gene: 5. Germline V gives CDR1 SGHVS, CDR2 FNYEAQ. CDR3 sequence (DNA): TGTGCCAGCAGCTCGCTAGCGGGGGGTTTCACCGGGGAGCTGTTTTTT. Translated, it gives CASSSLAGGFTGELFF.

The rearrangement joins TRBV18 to TRBJ1-1; D is undetermined. V was trimmed by 6 bases and J by 7 bases, leaving 9 bases between them. This CDR3 spans 11 amino acids. CDR1 is KGHSH, CDR2 LQKENI, per germline. The CDR3: CASSPGFEAFF. The CDR3 coding sequence is TGTGCCAGCTCCCCGGGGTTTGAAGCTTTCTTT. The variable domain in full, completed from reference TRBV18 and TRBJ1-1, reads NAGVMQNPRHLVRRRGQEARLRCSPMKGHSHVYWYRQLPEEGLKFMVYLQKENIIDESGMPKERFSAEFPKEGPSILRIQQVVRGDSAAYFCASSPGFEAFFGQGTRLTVV.

J is TRBJ1-6 and V is TRBV4-1; 7 bases fit TRBD1. There are 14 residues in the CDR3. The germline V gene encodes CDR1 MGHRA and CDR2 YSYEKL. The V segment lost 7 bases and the J segment 5 bases; nucleotides outside the gene matches: 5. The CDR3: CASKRGTDNSPLHF. As DNA, the CDR3 is TGCGCCAGCAAGCGGGGGACAGATAATTCACCCCTCCACTTT.

The chain joins TRBV7-2 to TRBJ2-3; TRBD2 agrees at 9 bases. The germline V gene has CDR1 SGHTA and CDR2 FQGNSA. This CDR3 contains 15 residues. Germline trimming cut 5 bases from V and 0 bases from J; bases unmatched to any gene: 3. CDR3 protein: CASSPSGVSTDTQYF. CDR3 sequence (DNA): TGTGCCAGCAGCCCTAGCGGGGTAAGCACAGATACGCAGTATTTT.

The gene calls are TRBV19 and TRBJ1-6, with D possibly TRBD1 on 5 matching bases. The length of the CDR3 is 17 residues. Trimming stripped 3 bases from V and 3 bases from J, with 15 bases between. Germline CDR1 is LNHDA and CDR2 is SQIVND (reference sequence). The chain's CDR3 is CASSIMGSTVYNSPLHF. CDR3 nucleotide sequence: TGTGCCAGTAGTATTATGGGTTCGACAGTCTATAATTCACCCCTCCACTTT. The whole variable domain, remainder taken from reference TRBV19 and TRBJ1-6, is DGGITQSPKYLFRKEGQNVTLSCEQNLNHDAMYWYRQDPGQGLRLIYYSQIVNDFQKGDIAEGYSVSREKKESFPLTVTSAQKNPTAFYLCASSIMGSTVYNSPLHFGNGTRLTVT.

The chain recombines TRBV6-2 or TRBV6-3 with TRBJ1-1; D not resolved. The CDR3 sequence is 13 residues long. Trimming pared 4 bases from V and 3 bases from J, leaving 9 bases between. From germline, CDR1 is MNHEY and CDR2 SVGEGT. The CDR3 nucleotides are TGTGCCAGCAGTTCTCCGACTTACACTGAAGCTTTCTTT. Translated, it gives CASSSPTYTEAFF.

This chain's CDR3 is CASKNSRSSYNSPLHF. The CDR3 nucleotides read TGTGCCAGTAAAAATTCGAGGAGCTCCTATAATTCACCCCTCCACTTT. The rearrangement links TRBV19 to TRBJ1-6; no clear D. CDR1 and CDR2 (germline): LNHDA, SQIVND (reference sequence). The CDR3 runs 16 residues. Between the trimmed V and J ends, which lost 7 bases and 0 bases, there was a span of 13 bases.

The J gene is TRBJ1-1, the V gene TRBV6-6; D uncertain. Trimming shortened V by 0 bases and J by 5 bases, and 13 bases separated the two germline ends. The V gene's germline CDR1 is MNHNY and CDR2 SVGAGI (reference sequence). The CDR3 totals 15 residues. The CDR3 reads CASSYSNRGETEAFF. CDR3 nucleotides: TGTGCCAGCAGTTACTCGAATCGGGGAGAAACTGAAGCTTTCTTT.

The gene calls are TRBV7-3 and TRBJ1-2, with 9 bases fitting TRBD1. The CDR3 extends over 13 amino acids. Unmatched junction bases numbered 6, after V lost 5 bases and J lost 8 bases. Per germline, CDR1 SGHTA and CDR2 FQGTGA. As DNA, the CDR3 is TGTGCCAGCAGCCCGGACAGGGGTTTAGGCTACACCTTC. Encoded protein: CASSPDRGLGYTF. Complete variable domain (other parts from reference TRBV7-3 and TRBJ1-2): GAGVSQTPSNKVTEKGKYVELRCDPISGHTALYWYRQSLGQGPEFLIYFQGTGAADDSGLPNDRFFAVRPEGSVSTLKIQRTERGDSAVYLCASSPDRGLGYTFGSGTRLTVV.

The genes are TRBV28 and TRBJ2-7, with TRBD1 identical over 10 bases. Germline loops: CDR1 MDHEN, CDR2 SYDVKM. V gave up 7 bases and J gave up 2 bases; unmatched junction bases: 8. This CDR3 region has 15 residues. The CDR3 DNA reads TGTGCCAGCACCAAGGGACAGGGGTATGCCTACGAGCAGTACGTC. Amino acids: CASTKGQGYAYEQYV.

This sequence joins TRBV6-5 and TRBJ1-6; D is perhaps TRBD1 (5 bases). This CDR3 has 14 residues. V was cut by 5 bases and J by 9 bases, with 14 bases left in between. Germline V lookup: CDR1 MNHEY, CDR2 SVGAGI. Here the CDR3 DNA reads TGTGCCAGCAGTACACAGGTAAATGGTTCACCCCTCCACTTT. Translation gives CASSTQVNGSPLHF.

As DNA, the CDR3 is TGTGCCAGCAGTCCCCGCCGGGACTCCCGCGGGGATGAGCAGTTCTTC. Its translation is CASSPRRDSRGDEQFF. The chain links TRBV7-8 to TRBJ2-1; D might be TRBD2 (6 bases). The CDR3 totals 16 residues. Per germline, CDR1 SGHVS and CDR2 FQNEAQ. Trimming stripped 6 bases from V and 8 bases from J, with 23 bases between.

The chain is built from TRBV7-6 and TRBJ1-5, with 10 positions matching TRBD1. CDR3 size: 14 residues. Per the germline V gene, CDR1 is SGHVS and CDR2 is FNYEAQ. V shed 4 bases, J shed 5 bases, and the junction held 2 bases outside the gene matches. The CDR3 reads CASSSTGGDQPQHF. Written as DNA, the CDR3 is TGTGCCAGCAGCTCGACAGGGGGCGATCAGCCCCAGCATTTT.

This chain connects TRBV6-5 to TRBJ1-3, with no clear D. Trimming shortened V by 8 bases and J by 0 bases, and 8 bases separated the two germline ends. Germline lookup yields CDR1 MNHEY and CDR2 SVGAGI. The CDR3 is 13 amino acids. The CDR3 DNA is TGTGCCAGCGCGGCACGCTCTGGAAACACCATATATTTT. Protein: CASAARSGNTIYF.

The gene calls are TRBV6-6 and TRBJ1-2, with D tentatively TRBD1 (5 bases). The CDR3 extends over 12 amino acids. V lost 5 bases and J lost 5, with 9 bases in between. The germline V gene has CDR1 MNHNY and CDR2 SVGAGI (reference sequence). The CDR3 nucleotides are TGTGCCAGCAGTGGGGGGAGTTATGGCTACACCTTC. It is translated as CASSGGSYGYTF.

The chain employs TRBV20-1 and TRBJ1-2; 7 nucleotides agree with TRBD1. This CDR3 has 11 residues. Germline V gene sequence: CDR1 DFQATT, CDR2 SNEGSKA (reference sequence). V dropped 6 bases and J dropped 7; count of bases not matched to a gene: 5. CDR3 loop: CSAIRGRGYTF. The CDR3 DNA sequence: TGCAGTGCAATAAGGGGGCGTGGCTACACCTTC.

The chain links TRBV18 to TRBJ1-4; D gene unclear. V was clipped by 1 base and J by 8 bases, with 8 bases between them. The CDR3 sequence is 13 residues long. Germline V gene sequence: CDR1 KGHSH, CDR2 LQKENI. CDR3 residues: CASSPLRREKLFF. CDR3 nucleotides: TGTGCCAGCTCACCACTTCGGAGGGAAAAACTGTTTTTT.